This entry describes one TCR beta chain. Its cognate antigen is unknown. Germline CDR1 MNHEY, CDR2 SVGAGI. V was pared by 2 bases and J by 4 bases, with 16 bases between. The CDR3 has 16 residues. This specimen comes from a study of identical twins. Findings and caveats of the study: Invariant cells of the MAIT and iNKT types might have partly distorted the zero-insertion analyses.

Template switching introduced a universal primer site, and the cDNA bore unique molecular identifiers. TCRdb processed the 5' RACE reads anew with MiXCR; each CDR3 protein has one entry. The sample records 500,000 or so distinct CDR3 sequences, 12% to 15% being singletons. The sample was also linked to a second study, of yellow fever vaccine responses in identical twins.

The sequence was obtained from a woman younger than 35 in good health. The sequenced material came from CD4+ T cells sorted from blood. The chain carries TRBV6-5 and TRBJ2-3; D is possibly TRBD2 (6 bases). CDR3 sequence: CASSYGGLHVPDTQYF. The CDR3, as DNA: TGTGCCAGCAGTTACGGGGGGTTACATGTCCCAGATACGCAGTATTTT.